This TCR beta chain derives from a study of blood T cell repertoires in COVID-19 (dated by TCRdb to about 2020). Broadly, across the study: Samples from collaborators originated in the United States, Italy and Spain and spanned both the acute and convalescent phases of COVID-19. The material from the prospective study consisted of cDNA or gDNA derived from T cells, B-cell-depleted T cells, or PBMCs. A de-identified subject ID, COVID-19 status, age in years and sex were almost always included in the sample metadata. Subjects who had been exposed to COVID-19, were actively infected with it, or had recovered from it provided the deeply sampled blood TCRbeta repertoires that made up the dataset. The repertoires were made available in a free public database intended to serve as a resource for research on the immune response to SARS-CoV-2. Samples were obtained from the ongoing ImmuneRACE study (first 160 participants) and from 1,254 subjects provided by 6 global collaborators. Where available, HLA class I and class II types were taken from metadata supplied by the sample provider and were not determined by assay-based typing.

The CDR3 numbers 16 residues from cysteine through phenylalanine. Only the CDR3 part of the read is kept: 48 bases, read in frame from the first base. For CDR1 and CDR2, the germline V gene (reference sequence) lists LGHDT and YNNKEL. V lost 1 base and J lost 8 bases, and the count of bases not matched to a germline gene is 5. In Seattle, one collaborating source enrolled patients while the infection was active and tracked those patients longitudinally over the course of disease. Each collaborating institution followed its own protocols to collect whole blood in K2EDTA tubes. Collaborator samples were shipped for TCRbeta analysis as frozen whole blood, isolated PBMCs, or DNA extracted from either sample type. TCRbeta CDR3 regions were amplified from genomic DNA using the immunoSEQ Assay, a bias-controlled multiplex PCR. In the authors' own workflow: Within the assay, amplification of reference gene primers was used to estimate how many nucleated cells each sample contained. To quantify the absolute abundance of each unique TCRbeta CDR3 rearrangement, sequence reads were collapsed and filtered. Productive Simpson clonality was computed per sample as the square root of Simpson's diversity index over productive rearrangements. TCRdb holds this immuneACCESS table with in-frame rearrangements only. Some clones are missing; in checked studies, unresolved V genes explain under half, and the rest has no known cause. The V and J calls and clone size are taken from that table; D and trimming were inferred from the DNA. This sample comprises 150,000 or so clones, over 75% of them detected only once. The leading ten clones occupy 0.63% of the sample.

Study-wide conclusions, independent of this receptor: How much clinical and demographic metadata was included differed by source and by participant, and the metadata was provided uncurated.

A word on this clone: Its antigen specificity is not known. It has no much larger one-base neighbor in the sample; base qualities were not kept.

This chain is built from TRBV3-1 (or the pseudogene TRBV3-2) and TRBJ2-1; 13 junctional bases match TRBD2. Material: peripheral blood. The sequence came from a man aged 60 to 75 with COVID-19, enrolled during active disease. The CDR3 protein: CASSQGTSGRVYEQFF. In nucleotide form, the sequence is TGTGCCAGCAGCCAAGGGACTAGCGGGAGAGTCTATGAGCAGTTCTTC.